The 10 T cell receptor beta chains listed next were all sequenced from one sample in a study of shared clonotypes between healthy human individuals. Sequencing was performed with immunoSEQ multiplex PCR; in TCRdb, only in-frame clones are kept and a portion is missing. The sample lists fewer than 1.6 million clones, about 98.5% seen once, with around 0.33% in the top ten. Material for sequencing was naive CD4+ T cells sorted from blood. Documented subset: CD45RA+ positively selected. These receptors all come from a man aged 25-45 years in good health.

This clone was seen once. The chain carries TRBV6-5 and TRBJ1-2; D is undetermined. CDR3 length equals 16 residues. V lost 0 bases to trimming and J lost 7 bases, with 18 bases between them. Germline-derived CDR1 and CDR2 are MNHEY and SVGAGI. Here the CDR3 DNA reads TGTGCCAGCAGTTACTCATCCCTGACGGTTATTGTTGGCTACACCTTC. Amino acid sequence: CASSYSSLTVIVGYTF.

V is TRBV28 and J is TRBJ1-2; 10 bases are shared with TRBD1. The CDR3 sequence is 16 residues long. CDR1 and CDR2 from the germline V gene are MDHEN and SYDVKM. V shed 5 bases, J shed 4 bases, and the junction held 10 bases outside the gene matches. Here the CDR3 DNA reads TGTGCCAGCAGTCCCGTGACAGGGGGCGGTGGCTATGGCTACACCTTC. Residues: CASSPVTGGGGYGYTF.

CDR3 bases: TGTGCCAGCAGCTTACTAGGGTCGTTGGCCAAAAACATTCAGTACTTC. This gives the protein CASSLLGSLAKNIQYF. The gene calls are TRBV11-2 and TRBJ2-4; no reliable D call. The V gene lost 2 bases and the J gene lost 1 base, with 12 bases spanning the gap. The CDR3 length is 16 residues. Germline-derived CDR1 and CDR2 are SGHAT and FQNNGV.

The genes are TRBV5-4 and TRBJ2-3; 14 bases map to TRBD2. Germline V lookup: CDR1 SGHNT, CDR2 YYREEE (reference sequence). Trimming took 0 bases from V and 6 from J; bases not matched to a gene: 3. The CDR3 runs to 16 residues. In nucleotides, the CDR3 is TGTGCCAGCAGCTTGGGACTAGCGGGAGGGCCTGATACGCAGTATTTT. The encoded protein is CASSLGLAGGPDTQYF.

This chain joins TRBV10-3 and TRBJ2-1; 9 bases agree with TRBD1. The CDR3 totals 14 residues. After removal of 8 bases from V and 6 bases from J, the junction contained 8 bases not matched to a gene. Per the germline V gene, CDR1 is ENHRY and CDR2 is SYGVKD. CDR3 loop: CAIGRDREGNEQFF. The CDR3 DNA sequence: TGTGCCATCGGCCGGGACAGGGAAGGCAATGAGCAGTTCTTC.

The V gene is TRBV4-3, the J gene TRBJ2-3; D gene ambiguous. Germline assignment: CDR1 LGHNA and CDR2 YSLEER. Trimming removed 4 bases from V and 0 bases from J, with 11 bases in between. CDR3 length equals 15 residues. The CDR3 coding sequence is TGCGCCAGCAGCCTAGGTGGTATGAGCACAGATACGCAGTATTTT. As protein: CASSLGGMSTDTQYF.

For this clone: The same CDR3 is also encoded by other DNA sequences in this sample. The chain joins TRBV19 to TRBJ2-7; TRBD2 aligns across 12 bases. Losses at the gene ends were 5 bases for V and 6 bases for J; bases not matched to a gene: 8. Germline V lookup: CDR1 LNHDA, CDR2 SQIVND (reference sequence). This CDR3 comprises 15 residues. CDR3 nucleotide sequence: TGTGCCAGTAGTCTTCTAGCGGGAGGGCCCTCCGAGCAGTACTTC. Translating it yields CASSLLAGGPSEQYF.

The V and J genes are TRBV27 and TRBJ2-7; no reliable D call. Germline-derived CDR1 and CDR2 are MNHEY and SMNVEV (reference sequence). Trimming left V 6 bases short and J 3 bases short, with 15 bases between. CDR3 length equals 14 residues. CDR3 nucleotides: TGTGCCAGCAGGGAATTTGGACGGCACTACGAGCAGTACTTC. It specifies CASREFGRHYEQYF.

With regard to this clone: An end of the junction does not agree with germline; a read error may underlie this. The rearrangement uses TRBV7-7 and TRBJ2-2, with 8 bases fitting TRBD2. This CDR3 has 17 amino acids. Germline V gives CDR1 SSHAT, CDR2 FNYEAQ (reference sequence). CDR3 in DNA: TGTGCTAGCAGCCAAAGCGGGAGTCGCCCGAGCACCGGGGAGCTGTTTTTT. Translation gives CASSQSGSRPSTGELFF.

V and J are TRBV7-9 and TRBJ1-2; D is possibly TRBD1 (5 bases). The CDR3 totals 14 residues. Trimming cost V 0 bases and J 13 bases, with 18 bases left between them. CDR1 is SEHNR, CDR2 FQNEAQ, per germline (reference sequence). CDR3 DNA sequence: TGTGCCAGCAGCTTAGCAAGCGGGCAGGGAGTCTTCACCTTC. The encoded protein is CASSLASGQGVFTF.